This is a list of T cell receptor beta chains from one sample in a study of control samples from healthy donors and cancer patients. Clones were sequenced by immunoSEQ multiplex PCR, and TCRdb holds only the in-frame ones, with some missing. The sample includes about 150,000 clones, over 90% of them seen just once. The sequenced sample consisted of blood. Source of these receptors: a man in his forties or fifties in good health. Both conserved end residues are part of each CDR3. A D gene is named only where the DNA matches it firmly. Only part of the rows carry a size: once, few, many, or a class if the clone is expanded.

d_gene,abundance,v_gene,j_gene,CDR3nt,CDR3aa
-,-,TRBV14,TRBJ1-1,TGTGCCAGCAGCCGCCTTGGGGGGGGCGGGACTGAAGCTTTCTTT,CASSRLGGGGTEAFF
-,-,TRBV3-1/TRBV3-2,TRBJ1-3,TGTGCCAGCAGCCAATCCAGCTTAGGACAATTCTCTGGAAACACCATATATTTT,CASSQSSLGQFSGNTIYF
TRBD2,-,TRBV5-1,TRBJ2-3,TGCGCCAGCAGCTTGGCGGGGCTAGCGGTATCTAGCACAGATACGCAGTATTTT,CASSLAGLAVSSTDTQYF
-,-,TRBV18,TRBJ2-7,TGTGCCAGCTCACAAGACCCCGGGGGCTACGAGCAGTACTTC,CASSQDPGGYEQYF
TRBD2,once,TRBV6-1,TRBJ2-3,TGTGCCAGCAGTGTCCTGGTCCGACTAGCGGGGAACACAGATACGCAGTATTTT,CASSVLVRLAGNTDTQYF
TRBD1,-,TRBV2,TRBJ2-7,TGTGCCAGCAGGGTGGACAGGGAACAGTACTTC,CASRVDREQYF
TRBD2,-,TRBV6-6,TRBJ2-3,TGTGCCAGCAGTTCCGGGACTAGCAGAGATACGCAGTATTTT,CASSSGTSRDTQYF
-,-,TRBV7-9,TRBJ1-5,TGTGCCAGCAGCTTCGCCAACGGGCTAGGGAGCAATCAGCCCCAGCATTTT,CASSFANGLGSNQPQHF
-,-,TRBV18,TRBJ1-1,TGTGCCAGCTCGGAGGGAACAGGGTTGAACACTGAAGCTTTCTTT,CASSEGTGLNTEAFF
-,-,TRBV11-2,TRBJ2-5,TGTGCCAGCAGCCCCGGGACGATCCAAGAGACCCAGTACTTC,CASSPGTIQETQYF
TRBD2,-,TRBV28,TRBJ2-1,TGTGCCAGCAGCGCGGGAGGGGCCGGGGGTGGAGAGCAGTTCTTC,CASSAGGAGGGEQFF
-,-,TRBV7-9,TRBJ2-5,TGTGCCAGCAGCCCGCCGACACCGACCCAGGTGGAGACCCAGTACTTC,CASSPPTPTQVETQYF
TRBD2,-,TRBV27,TRBJ2-7,TGTGCCAGCAGTACTCGGACTAGCGGGAATACAATTCACTACGAGCAGTACTTC,CASSTRTSGNTIHYEQYF
TRBD1,-,TRBV7-9,TRBJ1-5,TGTGCCAGCAGCTCTCAGGGGGCTCTGGAGCCCCAGCATTTT,CASSSQGALEPQHF
-,-,TRBV7-3,TRBJ2-2,TGTGCCAGCAGCTTAAATAGTCTCCTGAACACCGGGGAGCTGTTTTTT,CASSLNSLLNTGELFF
TRBD1,-,TRBV30,TRBJ2-2,TGTGCCTGGAGACGACAGGGGGACGCCGGGGAGCTGTTTTTT,CAWRRQGDAGELFF
-,-,TRBV6-5,TRBJ2-5,TGTGCCAGCACCCCAGGGGGGATGGGGACCCAGTACTTC,CASTPGGMGTQYF
-,-,TRBV10-1,TRBJ2-2,TGCGCCAGCAGTGAGGTGCGGGGGAACACCGGGGAGCTGTTTTTT,CASSEVRGNTGELFF
TRBD1,-,TRBV6-5,TRBJ1-5,TGTGCCAGCACCGAAACGACAGGGGGCAATCAGCCCCAGCATTTT,CASTETTGGNQPQHF
-,-,TRBV2,TRBJ2-5,TGTGCCAGCGGAATAGTCCAAGAGACCCAGTACTTC,CASGIVQETQYF
TRBD1,-,TRBV19,TRBJ1-5,TGTGCCAGCCAGGGGGACAGGGGAGGCAATCAGCCCCAGCATTTT,CASQGDRGGNQPQHF
TRBD2,-,TRBV15,TRBJ2-2,TGTGCCAACTGTTGGGGAGTTAGCGGGAGGGAAAACACCGGGGAGCTGTTTTTT,CANCWGVSGRENTGELFF
-,-,TRBV11-1,TRBJ2-7,TGTGCCAGCAGCTTACGCGACCCCTACGAGCAGTACTTC,CASSLRDPYEQYF
-,-,TRBV7-9,TRBJ2-7,TGTGCCAGCAGCCGCCGAGGCGGGGTGGGGGGCGGATACGAGCAGTACTTC,CASSRRGGVGGGYEQYF
TRBD2,-,TRBV18,TRBJ2-3,TGTGCCAGCTCACCGAAGCGGGGGACAGATACGCAGTATTTT,CASSPKRGTDTQYF
-,-,TRBV7-9,TRBJ2-3,TGTGCCAGCAGACCCTACACAGATACGCAGTATTTT,CASRPYTDTQYF
-,-,TRBV9,TRBJ2-3,TGTGCCAGCAGCGTAGTCTCCCAGGGCACAGATACGCAGTATTTT,CASSVVSQGTDTQYF
-,-,TRBV6-5,TRBJ2-4,TGTGCCAGCAGTTACTCGAAATCGGGCATTCAGTACTTC,CASSYSKSGIQYF
-,-,TRBV29-1,TRBJ2-1,TGCAGCGTCTCCAGGGGTTTTGAGTATGAGCAGTTCTTC,CSVSRGFEYEQFF
TRBD1,-,TRBV27,TRBJ1-6,TGTGCCAGCAGTTTACGCCCCGGACAGGGGAACAATTCACCCCTCCACTTT,CASSLRPGQGNNSPLHF
TRBD1,-,TRBV7-3,TRBJ2-5,TGTGCCAGCAGCAGAGGGGGCGGGCCTCAAGAGACCCAGTACTTC,CASSRGGGPQETQYF
-,-,TRBV6-5,TRBJ1-4,TGTGCCAGCACCAGGGGACCGATTCAAAATGAAAAACTGTTTTTT,CASTRGPIQNEKLFF
-,-,TRBV21-1,TRBJ2-1,TGTGCCAGCTGCGGATCCCCCCAGTTCTTC,CASCGSPQFF
TRBD1,-,TRBV6-1,TRBJ2-7,TGTGCCAGCAGTGAAGCGTACAGGGGGGTCTCCTACGAGCAGTACTTC,CASSEAYRGVSYEQYF
TRBD2,-,TRBV11-2,TRBJ2-2,TGTGCCAGCCCGGCCTCAGCGGGAACCCTCAAGGGGGAGCTGTTTTTT,CASPASAGTLKGELFF
-,-,TRBV4-1,TRBJ2-3,TGCGCCAGCAGCCAAGATTCAATTGATACGCAGTATTTT,CASSQDSIDTQYF
-,-,TRBV14,TRBJ1-2,TGTGCCAGCAGCCGAGCATTCAAAGCTAACTATGGCTACACCTTC,CASSRAFKANYGYTF
-,-,TRBV24-1,TRBJ2-5,TGTGCCACCAGTGATTTGTCGTCAGGCCAAGAGACCCAGTACTTC,CATSDLSSGQETQYF
TRBD1,-,TRBV9,TRBJ1-5,TGTGCCAGCAGCCCGGGAGCAGGGGGTAGCAATCAGCCCCAGCATTTT,CASSPGAGGSNQPQHF
TRBD1,-,TRBV27,TRBJ2-5,TGTGCCAGCAGTTTATTGGGGACAGGGGACATTTATAGCCAAGAGACCCAGTACTTC,CASSLLGTGDIYSQETQYF
TRBD1,-,TRBV11-2,TRBJ2-7,TGTGCCAGCAGCTACGGACAGGGTGGCGATGTGTACTTC,CASSYGQGGDVYF
-,few,TRBV6-5,TRBJ1-6,TGTGCCAGCAGTTATGGGGAAGTTTTTAATTCACCCCTCCACTTT,CASSYGEVFNSPLHF
-,-,TRBV11-2,TRBJ2-3,TGTGCCAGCGCTGCAGGGGCTTCCCATGTCACAGATACGCAGTATTTT,CASAAGASHVTDTQYF
-,-,TRBV9,TRBJ2-5,TGTGCCAGCAGCCCCGACTACCAGTACCAAGAGACCCAGTACTTC,CASSPDYQYQETQYF
TRBD1,-,TRBV19,TRBJ1-4,TGTGCCAGTAGTATAGCAGGGGGCCGGGAAAAACTGTTTTTT,CASSIAGGREKLFF
TRBD2,-,TRBV9,TRBJ2-1,TGTGCCAGCAGCACACCCAAACTAGCGGAGCAGTTCTTC,CASSTPKLAEQFF
TRBD2,-,TRBV7-2,TRBJ2-1,TGTGCCAGCAGCCAGGGACTAGCGGAAAGCAATGAGCAGTTCTTC,CASSQGLAESNEQFF
TRBD1,-,TRBV13,TRBJ1-6,TGTGCCAGCAGCCTCAAGACAGGGACGGGTAATTCACCCCTCCACTTT,CASSLKTGTGNSPLHF
-,few,TRBV6-5,TRBJ1-2,TGTGCCAGCAGTTCAAACAGCTACACAACGAAACGTGGCTACACCTTC,CASSSNSYTTKRGYTF
-,-,TRBV19,TRBJ2-1,TGTGCCAGTAGTATAGGGGGAACCCTCTACAATGAGCAGTTCTTC,CASSIGGTLYNEQFF
-,-,TRBV4-2,TRBJ2-7,TGTGCCAGCAGCCAAGTAGCGGAAGCGTACGAGCAGTACTTC,CASSQVAEAYEQYF
TRBD1,-,TRBV6-6,TRBJ1-2,TGTGCCAGCAGGAGTAGACAGGGCGGGTTCTATGGCTACACCTTC,CASRSRQGGFYGYTF
-,once,TRBV28,TRBJ1-6,TGTGCCAGCAGCCAGGGGAAACCCCTCCACTTT,CASSQGKPLHF
-,-,TRBV10-3,TRBJ2-3,TGTGCCACCCGGGACGAGAAAGTGGATACGCAGTATTTT,CATRDEKVDTQYF
TRBD1,-,TRBV11-2,TRBJ2-1,TGTGCCAGCACTCCAGGGCAGGGGGCGCTCAATGAGCAGTTCTTC,CASTPGQGALNEQFF